Listed below are T cell receptor beta chains from one sample, sequenced in a study of blood T cell repertoires in COVID-19. The data were produced by immunoSEQ multiplex PCR, yet TCRdb's version contains in-frame clones alone and is incomplete. The data hold around 200,000 clones, with around 90% observed a single time. Sequencing was carried out using PBMCs or T cells enriched from blood (not recorded which). These receptor sequences come from a man in his thirties or forties who had recovered from COVID-19. Each CDR3 is given with its conserved first and last residue. D genes are given only for firm matches. Clone size is stated in some rows and not others, as once, few, many or a class when expanded.

D,V,J,size,DNA,CDR3
TRBD1,TRBV29-1,TRBJ2-2,-,TGCAGCTACCGGGACAGTCGAAAGGGGGTCAGCGGGGAGCTGTTTTTT,CSYRDSRKGVSGELFF
-,TRBV29-1,TRBJ1-1,-,TGCAGCGTTGATGGGGGGGTCCCTCGTGCTTTCTTT,CSVDGGVPRAFF
-,TRBV28,TRBJ1-1,few,TGTGCCAGCAGGGGGGCAGGGGAGAACACTGAAGCTTTCTTT,CASRGAGENTEAFF
-,TRBV28,TRBJ1-1,-,TGTGCCAGCAGTTTACCAGGGTCGAACACTGAAGCTTTCTTT,CASSLPGSNTEAFF
-,TRBV29-1,TRBJ2-1,-,TGCAGCGTTGATAGGGGACTCAATTACAATGAGCAGTTCTTC,CSVDRGLNYNEQFF
-,TRBV23-1,TRBJ2-7,-,TGCGCCAGCAGTCAGTGGGGCCACGACTACGAGCAGTACTTC,CASSQWGHDYEQYF
TRBD1,TRBV5-5,TRBJ1-1,-,TGTGCCAGCAGCTTGTCGGCAAGGACAGGGGTGGTTGAAGCTTTCTTT,CASSLSARTGVVEAFF
-,TRBV15,TRBJ1-2,-,TGTGCCACCAGCAGAGGGGGGGAGGGCCTAGGCTATGGCTACACCTTC,CATSRGGEGLGYGYTF
-,TRBV20-1,TRBJ2-1,-,TGCAGTGCTAGCAGGGGCAATGAGCAGTTCTTC,CSASRGNEQFF
-,TRBV29-1,TRBJ1-5,once,TGCAGCGTAGAGTCGGGGAGGGTTCAGCCCCAGCATTTT,CSVESGRVQPQHF
-,TRBV11-2,TRBJ2-7,-,TGTGCCAGCAGCCAAGGGGGGGTGAGCGAGCAGTACTTC,CASSQGGVSEQYF
-,TRBV7-9,TRBJ1-1,-,TGTGCCAGCAGCTTGGTTGCCAACAGTAACACTGAAGCTTTCTTT,CASSLVANSNTEAFF
TRBD1,TRBV5-4,TRBJ2-7,-,TGTGCCAGCAGCCCCTCGCCACAGGGGGCGTCAGGCTACGAGCAGTACTTC,CASSPSPQGASGYEQYF
TRBD1,TRBV4-3,TRBJ1-2,-,TGCGCCAGCAGCCAAGAGTCCGGGACAGGGGGCTATGGCTACACCTTC,CASSQESGTGGYGYTF
TRBD1,TRBV10-2,TRBJ2-1,-,TGCGCCAGCAGCGAAGAAACGACAGGGTTCGGTGAGCAGTTCTTC,CASSEETTGFGEQFF
TRBD1,TRBV2,TRBJ1-1,-,TGTGCCAGCTCCGAGACAGGGGTGAACACTGAAGCTTTCTTT,CASSETGVNTEAFF
TRBD1,TRBV2,TRBJ1-1,-,TGTGCCAGCAGCGGAGGGGGCTACACTGAAGCTTTCTTT,CASSGGGYTEAFF
TRBD1,TRBV24-1,TRBJ1-2,-,TGTGCCACCAGTGATCCCCCACGGACAGGGATGAACTATGGCTACACCTTC,CATSDPPRTGMNYGYTF
-,TRBV28,TRBJ2-1,few,TGTGCCAGCAGCCGGACTGGAGAATTCTACAATGAGCAGTTCTTC,CASSRTGEFYNEQFF
TRBD1,TRBV10-1,TRBJ1-1,-,TGCGCCAGCAGTGAGAACAGGGGAGGCACTGAAGCTTTCTTT,CASSENRGGTEAFF
TRBD1,TRBV6-2/TRBV6-3,TRBJ2-7,-,TGTGCCAGCAGTTACCAGAGGACAGGGGTCCCCTACGAGCAGTACTTC,CASSYQRTGVPYEQYF
-,TRBV20-1,TRBJ1-1,-,TGCAGTGCTAGCCCGACTAATGAAGCTTTCTTT,CSASPTNEAFF
-,TRBV11-3,TRBJ2-5,-,TGTGCCAGCAGCTCCCGGCAAGAGACCCAGTACTTC,CASSSRQETQYF
-,TRBV11-3,TRBJ1-6,-,TGTGCCAGCAGCTGGGGGGGGGACTCACCCCTCCACTTT,CASSWGGDSPLHF
TRBD1,TRBV11-2,TRBJ2-7,-,TGTGCCAGCAGCTTAGGGGACAGGGGTCTCGAGCAGTACTTC,CASSLGDRGLEQYF
-,TRBV4-1,TRBJ2-1,-,TGCGCCAGCAGCCAAGACGGGGGTGAGCAGTTCTTC,CASSQDGGEQFF
-,TRBV13,TRBJ1-2,-,TGTGCCAGCAGCGTTTCCCCTAAACAGGGAACCAACTATGGCTACACCTTC,CASSVSPKQGTNYGYTF
-,TRBV5-4,TRBJ2-3,once,TGTGCCAGCAGCTTGGTGAGGGTAGGGACGCAGTATTTT,CASSLVRVGTQYF
-,TRBV11-2,TRBJ2-7,-,TGTGCCAGCAGCTTTGGGGGCGACGAGCAGTACTTC,CASSFGGDEQYF
-,TRBV19,TRBJ1-5,-,TGTGCCAGTAGTATGGAGAGTAGCAATCAGCCCCAGCATTTT,CASSMESSNQPQHF
TRBD1,TRBV27,TRBJ1-1,-,TGTGCCAGCAGCCAACAGGGGTTGAACACTGAAGCTTTCTTT,CASSQQGLNTEAFF
TRBD2,TRBV19,TRBJ2-7,-,TGTGCCAGTAGCCCGGGACTAGTATCCTACGAGCAGTACTTC,CASSPGLVSYEQYF
TRBD1,TRBV24-1,TRBJ2-3,-,TGTGCCACCAGTGATTTCGGACAGGGCGGGACAGATACGCAGTATTTT,CATSDFGQGGTDTQYF
-,TRBV6-2/TRBV6-3,TRBJ1-1,-,TGTGCCAGCAGCCCGACGGGTAAGAGCACTGAAGCTTTCTTT,CASSPTGKSTEAFF
-,TRBV5-1,TRBJ1-1,-,TGCGCCAGCAGCTTTCAACAGGGGAACACTGAAGCTTTCTTT,CASSFQQGNTEAFF
TRBD2,TRBV19,TRBJ2-2,-,TGTGCCAGTAGTCTCGGAAGACTAGCGGGCAACACCGGGGAGCTGTTTTTT,CASSLGRLAGNTGELFF
TRBD1,TRBV6-5,TRBJ2-1,-,TGTGCCAGCAGTTACGGCGGACAGGGGAACAATGAGCAGTTCTTC,CASSYGGQGNNEQFF
-,TRBV28,TRBJ2-3,-,TGTGCCAGCAGTTTCATTGGAGAGGGTTCTTCTGATACGCAGTATTTT,CASSFIGEGSSDTQYF
TRBD1,TRBV7-9,TRBJ1-1,-,TGTGCCAGCAGCTTATCAATCAGGGGGCAGGCTTTCTTT,CASSLSIRGQAFF
-,TRBV5-1,TRBJ1-1,-,TGCGCCAGCACCGCGGGAAGTGGCACTGAAGCTTTCTTT,CASTAGSGTEAFF
TRBD1,TRBV2,TRBJ1-2,-,TGTGCCAGCAGTGAAACAGGGGCTAACTATGGCTACACCTTC,CASSETGANYGYTF
-,TRBV6-2/TRBV6-3,TRBJ2-2,-,TGTGCCAGCAGTTCACAACCCATGGCAGGGGTCACCGGGGAGCTGTTTTTT,CASSSQPMAGVTGELFF